This passage covers 9 T cell receptor beta chains from one sample sequenced in a study of T cells in Graves' hyperthyroidism and ophthalmopathy. TCR beta CDR3 regions were amplified from RNA transcripts. TCR CDR3 underwent first-round RT-PCR with the HTBI primer set. TCRdb independently ran MiXCR on the multiplex PCR reads; one entry per CDR3 protein. The repertoire holds 300,000 to 500,000 distinct CDR3 sequences, with 14% to 15% as singletons. Sequences were obtained from blood. All receptors come from a woman aged 30 to 39 with Graves' hyperthyroidism.

This chain links TRBV12-3 or TRBV12-4 with TRBJ1-2; tentatively, D is TRBD1 (5 bases). V was trimmed by 0 bases and J by 6 bases, leaving 8 bases between them. This CDR3 is 13 amino acids long. The DNA of the CDR3 is TGTGCCAGCAGTTTAGCAGGGGCAAATGGCTACACCTTC. Its protein product is CASSLAGANGYTF.

In this sample, this clonotype turned up many times. CDR3 in DNA: TGTGCCAGCAGTAAAGGGGGGCCTGCCTACAATGAGCAGTTCTTC. The encoded protein is CASSKGGPAYNEQFF. The chain carries TRBV6-1 and TRBJ2-1; D possibly matches TRBD1 or TRBD2 (6 bases each). The germline V and J ends were trimmed by 5 bases and 2 bases, with 13 bases remaining between them. The germline CDR1 and CDR2 sequences are MNHNS and SASEGT. The CDR3 is 15 residues long.

This clonotype has just a few counts. The CDR3 here is CASSLFGLTAQRNSPLHF. The CDR3 DNA follows: TGTGCCAGCAGCTTGTTCGGTCTGACAGCCCAACGGAATTCACCCCTCCACTTT. The chain joins TRBV5-6 to TRBJ1-6; D might be TRBD1 (5 bases). V lost 1 base to trimming and J lost 7 bases, with 21 bases between them. Germline V gene lookup returns CDR1 SGHDT and CDR2 YYEEEE. CDR3 length equals 18 residues.

The V and J genes are TRBV4-1 and TRBJ2-7; TRBD2 aligns across 8 bases. CDR1 is MGHRA and CDR2 is YSYEKL in the germline V gene. Trimming removed 0 bases from V and 2 bases from J; junction bases left unmatched: 18. This CDR3 has 20 residues. DNA of the CDR3: TGCGCCAGCAGCCAAGATAAGGGGGTGCGGGGTAGCGGGATAACCTACGAGCAGTACTTC. This encodes CASSQDKGVRGSGITYEQYF.

This clonotype appeared a few times. V usage is TRBV5-1 and J usage is TRBJ2-3, with 9 bases identical to TRBD2. Germline trimming cut 1 base from V and 2 bases from J; bases unmatched to any gene: 5. Germline V lookup: CDR1 SGHRS, CDR2 YFSETQ. The CDR3 consists of 16 residues. The CDR3 region is CASSLKSSGNTDTQYF. DNA of the CDR3: TGCGCCAGCAGCTTGAAGTCTAGCGGGAACACAGATACGCAGTATTTT.

This clonotype was counted ten times or more. This chain links TRBV12-3 or TRBV12-4 with TRBJ2-7; possible D gene TRBD2, 6 bases. There are 14 residues in the CDR3. The V end lost 8 bases, the J end lost 2 bases, and 16 bases lay between the germline ends. The CDR3 region has the DNA TGTGCCAGCCGAACCACGGCGGGGCCCTACGAGCAGTACTTC. Translated: CASRTTAGPYEQYF.

The sample holds many counts of this clonotype. J is TRBJ1-1 and V is TRBV18; no definite D call. V was pared by 3 bases and J by 0 bases, with 5 bases between. This CDR3 is built from 13 residues. CDR1 is KGHSH and CDR2 is LQKENI in the germline V gene. The CDR3 sequence is CASSPGMNTEAFF. In nucleotides, the CDR3 is TGTGCCAGCTCACCCGGGATGAACACTGAAGCTTTCTTT.

This clonotype was seen only a few times. The chain is built from TRBV19 and TRBJ2-1, with 7 bases aligning to TRBD1. After removal of 7 bases from V and 7 bases from J, the junction contained 10 bases not matched to a gene. Germline V gene lookup returns CDR1 LNHDA and CDR2 SQIVND (reference sequence). The CDR3 runs to 14 residues. The CDR3 DNA reads as TGTGCCAGTACCGGGGCGGTCAGGGGGAATGAGCAGTTCTTC. Encoded protein: CASTGAVRGNEQFF.

At least ten counts were recorded for this clonotype. This chain uses TRBV27 with TRBJ2-5; D possibly corresponds to TRBD1 (6 bases). Trimming left V 5 bases short and J 2 bases short, with 12 bases between. This CDR3 spans 14 amino acids. Germline V gene sequence: CDR1 MNHEY, CDR2 SMNVEV (reference sequence). The CDR3 DNA reads as TGTGCCAGCAGTCCACGACAGGCTCAAGAGACCCAGTACTTC. It specifies CASSPRQAQETQYF.